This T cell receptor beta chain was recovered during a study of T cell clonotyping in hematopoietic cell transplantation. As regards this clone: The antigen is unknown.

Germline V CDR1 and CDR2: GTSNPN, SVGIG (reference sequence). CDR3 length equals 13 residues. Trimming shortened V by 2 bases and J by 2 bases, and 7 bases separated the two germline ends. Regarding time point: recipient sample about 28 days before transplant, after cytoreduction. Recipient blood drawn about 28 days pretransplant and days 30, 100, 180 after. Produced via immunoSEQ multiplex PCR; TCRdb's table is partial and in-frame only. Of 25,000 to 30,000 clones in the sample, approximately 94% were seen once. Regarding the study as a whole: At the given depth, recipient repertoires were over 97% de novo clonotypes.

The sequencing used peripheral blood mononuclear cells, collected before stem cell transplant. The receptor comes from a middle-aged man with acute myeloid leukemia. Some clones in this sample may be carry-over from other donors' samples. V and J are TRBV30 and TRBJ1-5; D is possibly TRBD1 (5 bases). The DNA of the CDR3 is TGTGCCTGGAGTCAAGGGGGCAATCAGCCCCAGCATTTT. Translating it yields CAWSQGGNQPQHF.